This T cell receptor beta chain was sequenced for a study of blood T cell repertoires in COVID-19. Study summary: Material from acute and convalescent COVID-19 was sourced from the United States, Italy and Spain.

The count of this clone is one. V was shortened by 1 base and J by 2 bases, with 11 bases between the two germline ends. Germline V gene lookup returns CDR1 KGHSH and CDR2 LQKENI. This CDR3 has 15 amino acids. Per the original methods: Nucleated cell number was recorded as an estimate derived from reference gene primer amplification. This table comes from immunoSEQ multiplex PCR, and its TCRdb copy is limited to in-frame clones, with some not included. The V and J calls and clone size were taken over from that table, and D and trimming were inferred from the DNA. The sample lists about 97,000 clones; over 75% were seen once.

The sequence was collected from a man in his 60s with acute or convalescent COVID-19. J is TRBJ1-1 and V is TRBV18; maybe TRBD1 (6 bases). The sequencing input was peripheral blood. CDR3 loop: CASSPQTGANTEAFF. The CDR3 DNA sequence: TGTGCCAGCTCACCACAGACAGGAGCAAACACTGAAGCTTTCTTT.